This is a list of T cell receptor beta chains from one sample in a study of shared clonotypes between healthy human individuals. Here immunoSEQ multiplex PCR was the method, and the copy in TCRdb shows in-frame clones only, minus some. The table has roughly 2.6 million clones, more than 80% seen once. Sequenced sample: naive CD4+ T cells sorted from blood. The receptors shown here come from a man aged 18 to 30 in good health. Both conserved end residues are part of each CDR3. A D gene is named only where the DNA matches it firmly. Clone size, where shown, is once, few, many, or a class for clones that have expanded.

v_gene	d_gene	j_gene	abundance	CDR3nt	CDR3aa
TRBV5-4	.	TRBJ2-5	.	TGTGCCAGCAGCTTGGGCAGGGGTGAGACCCAGTACTTC	CASSLGRGETQYF
TRBV5-4	.	TRBJ2-7	.	TGTGCCAGCAGCTTGGCGGGCCTTCAGGGATCCTACGAGCAGTACTTC	CASSLAGLQGSYEQYF
TRBV11-2	.	TRBJ2-5	.	TGTGCCAGCAGCTTAGCAGGGAGAGAGACCCAGTACTTC	CASSLAGRETQYF
TRBV27	TRBD1	TRBJ2-5	.	TGTGCCAGCAGTAACCCAGGACAGGGAACCGAGACCCAGTACTTC	CASSNPGQGTETQYF
TRBV4-1	.	TRBJ2-2	.	TGCGCCAGCAGCCAAGATAAGGGCGGGAACACCGGGGAGCTGTTTTTT	CASSQDKGGNTGELFF
TRBV28	TRBD2	TRBJ2-1	.	TGTGCCAGCAGCCTACCCGGCGGGAGCTCCTACAATGAGCAGTTCTTC	CASSLPGGSSYNEQFF
TRBV9	TRBD2	TRBJ2-3	.	TGTGCCAGCAGCGTAGTAAGCGGGAGTGGCACAGATACGCAGTATTTT	CASSVVSGSGTDTQYF
TRBV28	TRBD2	TRBJ2-1	.	TGTGCCAGCAGTTTCATAGCGGGGGGAAATCACAATGAGCAGTTCTTC	CASSFIAGGNHNEQFF
TRBV5-4	TRBD1	TRBJ2-6	.	TGTGCCAGCAGCCGTGAACAGGGGTATGGGGCCAACGTCCTGACTTTC	CASSREQGYGANVLTF
TRBV7-9	TRBD2	TRBJ2-1	.	TGTGCCAGCAGTTTAGGGCCCGCCGGGGGGGCGATCAATGAGCAGTTCTTC	CASSLGPAGGAINEQFF
TRBV5-1	.	TRBJ2-5	.	TGCGCCAGCAGCTTGGACAGCCATGAGGAGACCCAGTACTTC	CASSLDSHEETQYF
TRBV13	TRBD2	TRBJ2-5	once	TGTGCCAGCAGCCCTAACGGACTAGCGGGAAGTGAGACCCAGTACTTC	CASSPNGLAGSETQYF
TRBV30	TRBD1	TRBJ1-6	.	TGTGCCTGGAGTGTATTGTTGACCGGGACAGGGCAAAACTCCTATAATTCACCCCTCCACTTT	CAWSVLLTGTGQNSYNSPLHF
TRBV5-1	TRBD2	TRBJ2-5	.	TGCGCCAGCAGAGCGGGAGGGCCGGGAGAGACCCAGTACTTC	CASRAGGPGETQYF
TRBV7-2	.	TRBJ1-1	.	TGTGCCAGCAGCTCGTACACTGAAGCTTTCTTT	CASSSYTEAFF
TRBV5-3	.	TRBJ1-4	once	TGTGCCAGAAGCTCTCGGGAATTCCAGAGTCTTAATGAAAAACTGTTTTTT	CARSSREFQSLNEKLFF
TRBV2	TRBD1	TRBJ1-6	.	TGTGCCAGCAGTTGGGACAGGGTGGATAATTCACCCCTCCACTTT	CASSWDRVDNSPLHF
TRBV30	TRBD2	TRBJ2-7	.	TGTGCCTGGAAAGCGGGGGGGAGAAAGTCCTACGAGCAGTACTTC	CAWKAGGRKSYEQYF
TRBV6-1	.	TRBJ1-1	once	TGTGCCAGCAGGGTGCCAGGGAACACTGAAGCTTTCTTT	CASRVPGNTEAFF
TRBV4-2	.	TRBJ2-5	.	TGTGCCAGCAGCCGAGGGACGGGACAAGAGACCCAGTACTTC	CASSRGTGQETQYF